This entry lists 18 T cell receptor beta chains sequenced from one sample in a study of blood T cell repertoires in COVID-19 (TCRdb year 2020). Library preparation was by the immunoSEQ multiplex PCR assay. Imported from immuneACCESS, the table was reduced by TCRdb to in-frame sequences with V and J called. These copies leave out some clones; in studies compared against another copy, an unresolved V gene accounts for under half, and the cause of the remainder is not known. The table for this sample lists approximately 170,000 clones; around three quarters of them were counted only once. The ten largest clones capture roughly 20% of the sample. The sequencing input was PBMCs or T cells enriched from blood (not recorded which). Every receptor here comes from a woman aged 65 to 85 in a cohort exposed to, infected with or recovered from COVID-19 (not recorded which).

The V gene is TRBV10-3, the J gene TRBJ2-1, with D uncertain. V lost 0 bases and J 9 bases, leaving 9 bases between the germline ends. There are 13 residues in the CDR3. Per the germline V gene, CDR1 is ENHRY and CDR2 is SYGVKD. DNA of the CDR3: TGTGCCATCAGTGAGTCGGTCCCGGGTGAGCAGTTCTTC. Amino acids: CAISESVPGEQFF.

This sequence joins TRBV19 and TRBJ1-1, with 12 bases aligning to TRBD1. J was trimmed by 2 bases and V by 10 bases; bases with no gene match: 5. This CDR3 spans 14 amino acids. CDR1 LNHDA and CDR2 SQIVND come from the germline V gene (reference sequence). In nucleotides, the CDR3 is TGTGCCACGGGACAGGGGGCGTCCAACACTGAAGCTTTCTTT. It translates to CATGQGASNTEAFF. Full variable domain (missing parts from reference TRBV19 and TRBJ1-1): DGGITQSPKYLFRKEGQNVTLSCEQNLNHDAMYWYRQDPGQGLRLIYYSQIVNDFQKGDIAEGYSVSREKKESFPLTVTSAQKNPTAFYLCATGQGASNTEAFFGQGTRLTVV.

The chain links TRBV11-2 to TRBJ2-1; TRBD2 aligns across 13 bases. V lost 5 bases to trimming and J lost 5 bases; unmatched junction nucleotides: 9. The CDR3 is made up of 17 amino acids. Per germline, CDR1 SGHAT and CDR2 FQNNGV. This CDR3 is CASSPRLAGGLDNEQFF. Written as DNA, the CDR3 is TGTGCCAGCAGCCCCCGACTAGCGGGAGGATTAGACAATGAGCAGTTCTTC.

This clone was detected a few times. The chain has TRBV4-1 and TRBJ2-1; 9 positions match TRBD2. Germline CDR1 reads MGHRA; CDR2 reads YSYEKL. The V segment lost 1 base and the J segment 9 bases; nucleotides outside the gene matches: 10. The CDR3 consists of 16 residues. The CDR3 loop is CASSQVGTSIGVEQFF. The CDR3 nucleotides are TGCGCCAGCAGCCAAGTGGGGACTAGCATAGGGGTTGAGCAGTTCTTC.

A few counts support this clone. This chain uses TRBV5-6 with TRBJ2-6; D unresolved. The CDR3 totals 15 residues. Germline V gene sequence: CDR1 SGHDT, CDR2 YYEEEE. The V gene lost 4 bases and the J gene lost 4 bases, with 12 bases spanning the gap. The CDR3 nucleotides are TGTGCCAGCAGCCCCCTCCTGGGCGGGGCCAACGTCCTGACTTTC. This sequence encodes CASSPLLGGANVLTF. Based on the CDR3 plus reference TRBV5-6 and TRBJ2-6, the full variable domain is DAGVTQSPTHLIKTRGQQVTLRCSPKSGHDTVSWYQQALGQGPQFIFQYYEEEERQRGNFPDRFSGHQFPNYSSELNVNALLLGDSALYLCASSPLLGGANVLTFGAGSRLTVL.

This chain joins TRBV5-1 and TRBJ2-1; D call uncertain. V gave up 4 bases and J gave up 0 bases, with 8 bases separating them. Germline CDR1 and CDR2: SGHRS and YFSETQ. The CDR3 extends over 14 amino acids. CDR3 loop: CASSVTSSYNEQFF. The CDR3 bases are TGCGCCAGCAGCGTTACGAGCTCCTACAATGAGCAGTTCTTC.

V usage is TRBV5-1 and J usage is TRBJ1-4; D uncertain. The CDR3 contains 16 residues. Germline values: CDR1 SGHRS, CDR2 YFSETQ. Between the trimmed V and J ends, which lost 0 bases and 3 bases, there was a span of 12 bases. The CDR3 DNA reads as TGCGCCAGCAGCTTGGCTTCGTGGAGATCTAATGAAAAACTGTTTTTT. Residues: CASSLASWRSNEKLFF.

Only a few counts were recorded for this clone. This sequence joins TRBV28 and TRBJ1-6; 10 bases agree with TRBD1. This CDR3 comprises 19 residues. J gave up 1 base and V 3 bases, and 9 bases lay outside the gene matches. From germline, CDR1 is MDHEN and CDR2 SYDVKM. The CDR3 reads CASSLPGQGWRSYNSPLHF. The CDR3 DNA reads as TGTGCCAGCAGTTTGCCGGGACAGGGGTGGCGATCCTATAATTCACCCCTCCACTTT.

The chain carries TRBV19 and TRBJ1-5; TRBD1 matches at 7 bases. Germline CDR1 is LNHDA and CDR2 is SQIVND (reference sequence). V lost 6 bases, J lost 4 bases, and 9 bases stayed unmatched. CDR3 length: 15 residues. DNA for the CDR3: TGTGCCAGTAGCGGGGACAGCCGAAGGAATCAGCCCCAGCATTTT. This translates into CASSGDSRRNQPQHF.

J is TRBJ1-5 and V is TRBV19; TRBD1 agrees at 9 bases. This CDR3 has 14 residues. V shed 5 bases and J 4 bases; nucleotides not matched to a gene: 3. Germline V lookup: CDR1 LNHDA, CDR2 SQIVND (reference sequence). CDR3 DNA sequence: TGTGCCAGTAGTTGGGACAGGGAGAATCAGCCCCAGCATTTT. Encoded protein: CASSWDRENQPQHF.

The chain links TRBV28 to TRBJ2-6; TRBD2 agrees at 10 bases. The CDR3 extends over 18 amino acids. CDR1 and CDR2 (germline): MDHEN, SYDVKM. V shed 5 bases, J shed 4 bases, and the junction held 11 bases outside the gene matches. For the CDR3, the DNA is TGTGCCAGCAGTGGACTAGCGGACTCTCATGCCGGGGCCAACGTCCTGACTTTC. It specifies CASSGLADSHAGANVLTF. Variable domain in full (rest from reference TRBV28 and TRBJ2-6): DVKVTQSSRYLVKRTGEKVFLECVQDMDHENMFWYRQDPGLGLRLIYFSYDVKMKEKGDIPEGYSVSREKKERFSLILESASTNQTSMYLCASSGLADSHAGANVLTFGAGSRLTVL.

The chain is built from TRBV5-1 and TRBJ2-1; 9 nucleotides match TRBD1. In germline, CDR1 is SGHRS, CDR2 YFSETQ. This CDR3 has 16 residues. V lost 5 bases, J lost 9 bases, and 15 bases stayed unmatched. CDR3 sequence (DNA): TGCGCCAGCAGGGCACTCCCGGGACAGGGACTTGTTGAGCAGTTCTTC. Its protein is CASRALPGQGLVEQFF.

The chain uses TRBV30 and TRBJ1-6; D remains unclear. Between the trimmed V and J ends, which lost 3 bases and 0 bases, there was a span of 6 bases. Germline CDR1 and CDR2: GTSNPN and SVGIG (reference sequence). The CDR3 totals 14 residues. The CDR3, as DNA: TGTGCCTGGAGGAGTCCCTCCTATAATTCACCCCTCCACTTT. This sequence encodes CAWRSPSYNSPLHF.

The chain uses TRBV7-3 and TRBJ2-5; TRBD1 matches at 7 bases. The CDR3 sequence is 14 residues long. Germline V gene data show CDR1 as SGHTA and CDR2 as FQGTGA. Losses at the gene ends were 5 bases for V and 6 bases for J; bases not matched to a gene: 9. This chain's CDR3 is CASSVRTGDQTQYF. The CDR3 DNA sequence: TGTGCCAGCAGCGTACGTACAGGGGACCAGACCCAGTACTTC.

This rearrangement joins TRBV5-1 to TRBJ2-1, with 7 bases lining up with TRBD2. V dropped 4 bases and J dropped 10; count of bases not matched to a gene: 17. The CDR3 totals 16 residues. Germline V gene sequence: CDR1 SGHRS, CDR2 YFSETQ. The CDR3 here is CASSPPGGGTLVEQFF. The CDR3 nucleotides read TGCGCCAGCAGCCCCCCTGGGGGGGGAACCCTCGTCGAGCAGTTCTTC.

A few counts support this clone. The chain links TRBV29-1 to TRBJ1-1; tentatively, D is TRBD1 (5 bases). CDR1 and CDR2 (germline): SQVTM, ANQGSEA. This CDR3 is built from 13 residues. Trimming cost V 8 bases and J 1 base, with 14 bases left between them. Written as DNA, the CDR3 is TGCAGCATTTACCTCGGGGGGAACACTGAAGCTTTCTTT. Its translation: CSIYLGGNTEAFF.

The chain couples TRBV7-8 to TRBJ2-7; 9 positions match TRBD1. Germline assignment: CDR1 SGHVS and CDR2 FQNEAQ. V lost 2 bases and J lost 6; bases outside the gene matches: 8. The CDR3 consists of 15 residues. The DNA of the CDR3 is TGTGCCAGCAGCTTAAACAGGGGGCGCCTCGGCGAGCAGTACTTC. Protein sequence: CASSLNRGRLGEQYF.

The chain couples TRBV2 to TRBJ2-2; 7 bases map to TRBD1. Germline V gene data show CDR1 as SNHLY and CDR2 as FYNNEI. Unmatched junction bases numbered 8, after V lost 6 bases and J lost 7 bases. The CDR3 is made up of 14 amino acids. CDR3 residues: CASRQGQLFGELFF. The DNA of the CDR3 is TGTGCCAGCAGACAGGGACAGCTCTTCGGGGAGCTGTTTTTT.